These 31 T cell receptor beta chains originate from one sample sequenced in a study of Ad26.COV2.S vaccination and SARS-CoV-2 variants. The treatment denotes: around 19 received Ad26.COV2.S at low or high dose, single or two shots; about 5 received placebo; per-sample allocation not given. Specimens were obtained on day 63 following the first vaccine or placebo injection. The assay was immunoSEQ multiplex PCR, and TCRdb's table has in-frame clones only and misses some. The sample includes about 400,000 clones, approximately 90% of them seen just once. Sequencing used peripheral blood, obtained in a trial of Ad26.COV2.S vaccine versus placebo. These receptors were collected from a person aged 18-60 years who received the Ad26.COV2.S COVID-19 vaccine or a placebo.

The chain combines TRBV10-3 with TRBJ2-2, with D uncertain. Germline values: CDR1 ENHRY, CDR2 SYGVKD. Trimming took off 8 bases at V and 4 bases at J, with 11 bases between the two ends. CDR3 length: 13 residues. Here the CDR3 DNA reads TGTGCCATCGCAAGAAGCCTCACCGGGGAGCTGTTTTTT. This translates into CAIARSLTGELFF.

This clone showed up just once. The rearrangement uses TRBV3-1 (or the pseudogene TRBV3-2) and TRBJ2-3; 7 bases line up with TRBD2. This CDR3 comprises 15 residues. Germline assignment: CDR1 LGHDT and CDR2 YNNKEL (reference sequence). Unmatched junction bases numbered 5, after V lost 3 bases and J lost 2 bases. The CDR3 loop reads CASSHESGDTDTQYF. In DNA, the CDR3 is TGTGCCAGCAGCCATGAGAGCGGGGACACAGATACGCAGTATTTT.

The rearrangement links TRBV27 to TRBJ1-3, with TRBD1 matching over 7 bases. The V gene's germline CDR1 is MNHEY and CDR2 SMNVEV (reference sequence). The J segment lost 0 bases and the V segment lost 5 bases, leaving 10 bases of the junction unmatched. CDR3 size: 17 residues. The CDR3 sequence: CASSPRQGIRSGNTIYF. In DNA, the CDR3 is TGTGCCAGCAGTCCCCGACAGGGTATCCGCTCTGGAAACACCATATATTTT.

The chain uses TRBV11-3 and TRBJ2-2; TRBD1 is a possible D gene (6 bases). This CDR3 region has 18 residues. Trimming took off 2 bases at V and 2 bases at J, with 18 bases between the two ends. Germline-derived CDR1 and CDR2 are SGHNT and YENEEA. The CDR3 DNA is TGTGCCAGCAGCTTATGGGGGCTTGCAGGCTTAAACACCGGGGAGCTGTTTTTT. Its protein product is CASSLWGLAGLNTGELFF.

This sequence joins TRBV15 and TRBJ1-4; TRBD1 aligns across 8 bases. This CDR3 has 15 amino acids. From germline, CDR1 is LNHNV and CDR2 YYDKDF (reference sequence). The junction had 8 bases not matched to a gene; V was cut back by 4 bases and J by 7 bases. The CDR3 protein is CATSIGQGRGEKLFF. The CDR3 DNA reads as TGTGCCACCAGCATCGGACAGGGTAGGGGTGAAAAACTGTTTTTT.

This chain links TRBV7-9 with TRBJ1-2; no clear D gene. The V and J ends lost 0 bases and 4 bases respectively, with 18 bases between them. This CDR3 has 17 residues. CDR1 and CDR2 from the germline V gene are SEHNR and FQNEAQ (reference sequence). The DNA of the CDR3 is TGTGCCAGCAGCTTAGCCGGTATCGGCAGATCTGGCTATGGCTACACCTTC. It codes for CASSLAGIGRSGYGYTF.

This rearrangement joins TRBV7-9 to TRBJ2-7; D gene unclear. Per the germline V gene, CDR1 is SEHNR and CDR2 is FQNEAQ (reference sequence). Trimming pared 5 bases from V and 1 base from J, leaving 15 bases between. This CDR3 region has 15 residues. The CDR3 is CASSIGPSSSYEQYF. The CDR3, as DNA: TGTGCCAGCAGCATTGGACCAAGTTCTTCCTACGAGCAGTACTTC.

The chain has TRBV20-1 and TRBJ1-1, with TRBD1 as a possible D gene (5 bases). In germline, CDR1 is DFQATT, CDR2 SNEGSKA (reference sequence). This CDR3 is built from 11 residues. Trimming shortened V by 3 bases and J by 4 bases, and 6 bases separated the two germline ends. The CDR3 DNA sequence: TGCAGTGCTAGGGGGGGCACTGAAGCTTTCTTT. Translating gives CSARGGTEAFF.

The chain combines TRBV7-8 with TRBJ2-2, with D hard to call. The CDR3 is made up of 16 amino acids. Trimming pared 6 bases from V and 2 bases from J, leaving 16 bases between. Germline-derived CDR1 and CDR2 are SGHVS and FQNEAQ. The CDR3 bases are TGTGCCAGCAGAGAATGGGTTTCGCGCAACACCGGGGAGCTGTTTTTT. It encodes CASREWVSRNTGELFF.

This chain joins TRBV27 and TRBJ2-7; no clear D. Germline CDR1 and CDR2: MNHEY and SMNVEV (reference sequence). Trimming removed 2 bases at V and 0 bases at J, with 8 bases between. This CDR3 has 14 amino acids. The CDR3 coding sequence is TGTGCCAGCAGTTTAATACTGAACTCCTACGAGCAGTACTTC. Protein sequence: CASSLILNSYEQYF.

In this sample, this clone turned up once. The chain uses TRBV10-3 and TRBJ2-6; possible D gene TRBD2, 5 bases. The CDR3 has 15 amino acids. V was clipped by 5 bases and J by 4 bases, with 12 bases between them. The V gene's germline CDR1 is ENHRY and CDR2 SYGVKD. This chain's CDR3 is CAISKEGAGANVLTF. CDR3 bases: TGTGCCATCAGTAAAGAGGGAGCAGGGGCCAACGTCCTGACTTTC.

The chain combines TRBV6-5 with TRBJ2-7; 12 bases map to TRBD2. Germline CDR1 and CDR2: MNHEY and SVGAGI. Unmatched junction bases numbered 6, after V lost 6 bases and J lost 3 bases. There are 15 residues in the CDR3. CDR3 sequence: CASSETSGGVYEQYF. The CDR3 DNA follows: TGTGCCAGCAGCGAGACTAGCGGGGGAGTCTACGAGCAGTACTTC.

The V and J genes are TRBV5-1 and TRBJ2-7, with 8 positions matching TRBD1. Germline V gene data show CDR1 as SGHRS and CDR2 as YFSETQ. Unmatched junction bases numbered 6, after V lost 0 bases and J lost 1 base. This CDR3 is 16 amino acids long. CDR3 protein: CASSLALTGGSYEQYF. DNA for the CDR3: TGCGCCAGCAGCTTGGCCCTCACAGGGGGTTCCTACGAGCAGTACTTC.

This clone was seen a single time. This chain links TRBV12-3 or TRBV12-4 with TRBJ1-2; 7 bases fit TRBD1. V shed 6 bases and J 7 bases; nucleotides not matched to a gene: 8. The CDR3 loop spans 13 amino acids. The CDR3 DNA reads TGTGCCAGCAGCACCCGGGACAGCGGTGGCTACACCTTC. The encoded protein is CASSTRDSGGYTF.

The chain employs TRBV19 and TRBJ1-5; TRBD1 agrees at 8 bases. Unmatched junction bases numbered 6, after V lost 7 bases and J lost 4 bases. The CDR3 is made up of 14 amino acids. Germline V gene data show CDR1 as LNHDA and CDR2 as SQIVND (reference sequence). CDR3 sequence reads: CASIGQGKNQPQHF. DNA of the CDR3: TGTGCCAGTATAGGACAGGGAAAGAATCAGCCCCAGCATTTT.

This clone has more than one count but fewer than ten. J is TRBJ2-3 and V is TRBV6-2 or TRBV6-3; no definite D call. The CDR3 runs to 13 residues. CDR1 MNHEY and CDR2 SVGEGT come from the germline V gene. V lost 6 bases to trimming and J lost 6 bases, with 13 bases between them. CDR3 residues: CASSRTETDTQYF. For the CDR3, the DNA is TGTGCCAGCAGCCGGACGGAGACGGATACGCAGTATTTT.

In DNA form, the CDR3 reads TGTGCCACCAGCAGAGAGCGGGAGGCTAGCGGGGCGGAGCAGTTCTTC. Its protein product is CATSREREASGAEQFF. This rearrangement joins TRBV15 to TRBJ2-1; TRBD2 aligns across 9 bases. Germline V gene data show CDR1 as LNHNV and CDR2 as YYDKDF (reference sequence). V shed 0 bases, J shed 10 bases, and the junction held 10 bases outside the gene matches. The CDR3 has 16 amino acids.

The chain employs TRBV18 and TRBJ2-1; a possible D gene is TRBD1 (6 bases). The CDR3 contains 14 residues. Germline lookup yields CDR1 KGHSH and CDR2 LQKENI. The V end was cut by 1 base, the J end by 6 bases, with 10 bases between. CDR3 sequence: CASSPQVGGNEQFF. The CDR3 DNA follows: TGTGCCAGCTCACCACAAGTAGGGGGCAATGAGCAGTTCTTC.

This chain links TRBV19 with TRBJ2-4; 9 nucleotides align to TRBD2. The CDR3 spans 17 residues. Germline CDR1 reads LNHDA; CDR2 reads SQIVND (reference sequence). V lost 7 bases and J lost 4; bases outside the gene matches: 14. This CDR3 is CASKAKGASGDKNIQYF. Written as DNA, the CDR3 is TGTGCCAGTAAGGCCAAGGGGGCTAGCGGGGATAAAAACATTCAGTACTTC.

This chain joins TRBV28 and TRBJ2-1; D gene uncertain. CDR3 length: 15 residues. Trimming shortened V by 7 bases and J by 0 bases, and 13 bases separated the two germline ends. CDR1 is MDHEN, CDR2 SYDVKM, per germline. The CDR3 nucleotides are TGTGCCAGCACCATCCCTGGAAGCTCCTACAATGAGCAGTTCTTC. Translated, it gives CASTIPGSSYNEQFF.

The genes are TRBV4-2 and TRBJ1-3; D is possibly TRBD1 (6 bases). Germline CDR1 reads LGHNA; CDR2 reads YNFKEQ. V lost 0 bases and J 7 bases, leaving 22 bases between the germline ends. The CDR3 extends over 18 amino acids. The DNA of the CDR3 is TGTGCCAGCAGCCAAGAAGGAAGGGGGGGGTTCTTTGGGAACACCATATATTTT. Translated: CASSQEGRGGFFGNTIYF.

The rearrangement links TRBV10-2 to TRBJ1-5, with D possibly TRBD1 on 5 matching bases. Deletions cut 3 bases from V and 2 bases from J, with 8 bases between. Germline V CDR1 and CDR2: WSHSY, SAAADI. This CDR3 region has 14 residues. The CDR3 DNA reads as TGCGCCAGCAGTGACGGGGGGGGCAATCAGCCCCAGCATTTT. This codes for CASSDGGGNQPQHF.

The V gene is TRBV5-6, the J gene TRBJ1-1, with unresolved D. The germline V gene has CDR1 SGHDT and CDR2 YYEEEE. V gave up 3 bases and J gave up 7 bases, with 13 bases separating them. The CDR3 extends over 13 amino acids. CDR3 sequence: CASSSVGRIEAFF. The CDR3 DNA is TGTGCCAGCAGCTCCGTCGGACGTATTGAAGCTTTCTTT. Supplemented by reference TRBV5-6 and TRBJ1-1, the full variable domain reads DAGVTQSPTHLIKTRGQQVTLRCSPKSGHDTVSWYQQALGQGPQFIFQYYEEEERQRGNFPDRFSGHQFPNYSSELNVNALLLGDSALYLCASSSVGRIEAFFGQGTRLTVV.

The chain combines TRBV7-6 with TRBJ1-2; D ambiguous. The germline V gene encodes CDR1 SGHVS and CDR2 FNYEAQ. The CDR3 totals 15 residues. The V gene lost 1 base and the J gene lost 1 base, with 10 bases spanning the gap. CDR3 residues: CASSLGSDSNYGYTF. The CDR3 DNA follows: TGTGCCAGCAGCTTAGGTTCAGATAGTAACTATGGCTACACCTTC.

The V call is TRBV27, the J call TRBJ2-3, with 8 bases lining up with TRBD1. Germline CDR1 is MNHEY and CDR2 is SMNVEV (reference sequence). V was clipped by 6 bases and J by 3 bases; unmatched bases: 14. This CDR3 is built from 17 residues. The CDR3 bases are TGTGCCAGCAGCCTCCTTGAGAGGACAGGGTCAACAGATACGCAGTATTTT. It is translated as CASSLLERTGSTDTQYF.

J is TRBJ2-1 and V is TRBV28; 7 nucleotides line up with TRBD2. Per the germline V gene, CDR1 is MDHEN and CDR2 is SYDVKM. The CDR3 has 16 residues. Unmatched junction bases numbered 7, after V lost 3 bases and J lost 2 bases. The CDR3 region has the DNA TGTGCCAGCAGTTTCCACGGGGGGAGGACCTACAATGAGCAGTTCTTC. This gives the protein CASSFHGGRTYNEQFF.

J is TRBJ1-2 and V is TRBV3-1 (or the pseudogene TRBV3-2), with 10 positions matching TRBD1. The germline gives CDR1 LGHDT, CDR2 YNNKEL (reference sequence). With V trimmed by 4 bases and J by 2 bases, 4 bases remained unmatched. The CDR3 covers 15 residues. The CDR3 bases are TGTGCCAGCAGCCGAGGACAGGGGGAGAACTATGGCTACACCTTC. It codes for CASSRGQGENYGYTF.

The chain carries TRBV19 and TRBJ2-1, with TRBD1 as a possible D gene (5 bases). Per germline, CDR1 LNHDA and CDR2 SQIVND (reference sequence). The V end was cut by 3 bases, the J end by 0 bases, with 12 bases between. The CDR3 is 16 residues long. The CDR3 nucleotides read TGTGCCAGTAGTATCAGTCAGGGAAGCTCCTACAATGAGCAGTTCTTC. Protein: CASSISQGSSYNEQFF.

To note about this clone: At one end, the junction sequence differs from germline, possibly due to a read error. The chain recombines TRBV15 with TRBJ2-1; 9 nucleotides match TRBD1. The CDR3 has 13 amino acids. Germline V gene data show CDR1 as LNHNV and CDR2 as YYDKDF (reference sequence). In DNA, the CDR3 is TGTGCCACCAACCCCGGGACAGGGAATGCGCAGTTCTTC. It yields the protein CATNPGTGNAQFF.

The V gene is TRBV5-6, the J gene TRBJ2-5; no clear D gene. Trimming cost V 0 bases and J 5 bases, with 11 bases left between them. Germline loops: CDR1 SGHDT, CDR2 YYEEEE. This CDR3 has 14 residues. The CDR3 DNA reads TGTGCCAGCAGCTTGGATAGTTTTGGGGAGACCCAGTACTTC. Translation: CASSLDSFGETQYF.

V is TRBV15 and J is TRBJ2-3, with D possibly being TRBD2 (6 bases). Germline lookup yields CDR1 LNHNV and CDR2 YYDKDF (reference sequence). The CDR3 consists of 15 residues. The germline V and J ends were trimmed by 0 bases and 0 bases, with 7 bases remaining between them. The CDR3 coding sequence is TGTGCCACCAGCAGAGAGGCGGGAAGCACAGATACGCAGTATTTT. It codes for CATSREAGSTDTQYF.